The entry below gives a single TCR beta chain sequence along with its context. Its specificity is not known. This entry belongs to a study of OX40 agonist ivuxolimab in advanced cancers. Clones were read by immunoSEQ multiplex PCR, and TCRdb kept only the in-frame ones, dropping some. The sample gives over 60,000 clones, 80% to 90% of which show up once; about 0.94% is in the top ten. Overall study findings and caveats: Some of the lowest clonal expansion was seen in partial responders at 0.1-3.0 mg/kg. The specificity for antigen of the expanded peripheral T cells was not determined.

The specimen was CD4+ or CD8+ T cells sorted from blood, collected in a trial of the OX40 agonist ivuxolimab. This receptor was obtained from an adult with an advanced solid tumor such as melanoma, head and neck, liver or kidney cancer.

The chain's CDR3 is CASSGTSGGADTQYF. DNA for the CDR3: TGCGCCAGCAGCGGGACAAGCGGGGGCGCAGATACGCAGTATTTT. The gene calls are TRBV5-1 and TRBJ2-3, with 8 bases aligning to TRBD2. The ends lost 4 bases at V and 4 bases at J; junction bases unmatched: 8. Per the germline V gene, CDR1 is SGHRS and CDR2 is YFSETQ. The CDR3 has 15 residues.